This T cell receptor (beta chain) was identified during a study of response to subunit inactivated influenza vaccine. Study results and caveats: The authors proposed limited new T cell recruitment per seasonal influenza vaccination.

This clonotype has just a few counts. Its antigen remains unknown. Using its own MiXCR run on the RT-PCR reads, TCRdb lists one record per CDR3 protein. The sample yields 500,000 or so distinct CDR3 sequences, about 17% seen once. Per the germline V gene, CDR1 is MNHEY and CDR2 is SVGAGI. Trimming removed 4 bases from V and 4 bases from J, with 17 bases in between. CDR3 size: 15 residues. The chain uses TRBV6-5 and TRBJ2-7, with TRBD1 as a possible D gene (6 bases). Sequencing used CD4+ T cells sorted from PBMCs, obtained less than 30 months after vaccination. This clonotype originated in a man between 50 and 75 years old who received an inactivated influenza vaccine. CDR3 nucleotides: TGTGCCAGCAGTTTCTCCGAAGGGGGTCCATACGAGCAGTACTTC. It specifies CASSFSEGGPYEQYF.